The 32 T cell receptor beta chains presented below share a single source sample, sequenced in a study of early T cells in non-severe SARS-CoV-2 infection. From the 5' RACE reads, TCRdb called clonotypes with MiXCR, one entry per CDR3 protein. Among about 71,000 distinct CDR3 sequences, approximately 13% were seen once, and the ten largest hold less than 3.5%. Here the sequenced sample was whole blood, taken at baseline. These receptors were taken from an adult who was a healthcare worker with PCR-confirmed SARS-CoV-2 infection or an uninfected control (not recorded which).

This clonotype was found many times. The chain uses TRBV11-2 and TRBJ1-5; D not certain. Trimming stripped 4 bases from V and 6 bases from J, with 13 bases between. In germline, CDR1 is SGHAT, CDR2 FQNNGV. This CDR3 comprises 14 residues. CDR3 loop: CASSSSGSSQPQHF. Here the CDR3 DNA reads TGTGCCAGCAGCTCATCGGGTAGTTCTCAGCCCCAGCATTTT.

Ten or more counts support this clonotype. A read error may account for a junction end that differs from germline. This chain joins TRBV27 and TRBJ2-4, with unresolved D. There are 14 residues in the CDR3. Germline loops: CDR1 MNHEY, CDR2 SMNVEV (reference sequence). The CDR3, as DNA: TGTGCCAGCAGTTTATCTGGAGCCCAAAACATTCAGTACTTC. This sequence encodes CASSLSGAQNIQYF.

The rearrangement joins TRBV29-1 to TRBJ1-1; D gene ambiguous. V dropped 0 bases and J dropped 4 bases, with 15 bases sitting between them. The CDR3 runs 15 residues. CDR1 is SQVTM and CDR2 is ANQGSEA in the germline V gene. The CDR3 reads CSVEDLEGRATEAFF. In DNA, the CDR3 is TGCAGCGTTGAAGATCTAGAAGGGCGCGCCACTGAAGCTTTCTTT.

Written as DNA, the CDR3 is TGTGCCAGCAGCTTAGCGGGTCAACTCCGCGGCAATGAGCAGTTCTTC. Amino acids: CASSLAGQLRGNEQFF. This chain uses TRBV11-2 with TRBJ2-1; D is unclear. V lost 1 base to trimming and J lost 6 bases, with 16 bases between them. The germline CDR1 and CDR2 sequences are SGHAT and FQNNGV. The CDR3 is 16 residues long.

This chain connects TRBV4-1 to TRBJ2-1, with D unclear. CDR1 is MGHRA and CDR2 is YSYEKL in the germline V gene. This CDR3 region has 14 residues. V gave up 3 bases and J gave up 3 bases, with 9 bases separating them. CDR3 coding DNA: TGCGCCAGCAGCCATCCGGCAGGCTACAATGAGCAGTTCTTC. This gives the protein CASSHPAGYNEQFF.

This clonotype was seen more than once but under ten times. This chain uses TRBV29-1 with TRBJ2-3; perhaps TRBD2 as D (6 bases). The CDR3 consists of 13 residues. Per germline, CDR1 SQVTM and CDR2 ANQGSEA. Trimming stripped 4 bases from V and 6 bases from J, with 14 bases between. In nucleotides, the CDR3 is TGCAGCGTTGCACTAGGGGCGGGGGATACGCAGTATTTT. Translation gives CSVALGAGDTQYF.

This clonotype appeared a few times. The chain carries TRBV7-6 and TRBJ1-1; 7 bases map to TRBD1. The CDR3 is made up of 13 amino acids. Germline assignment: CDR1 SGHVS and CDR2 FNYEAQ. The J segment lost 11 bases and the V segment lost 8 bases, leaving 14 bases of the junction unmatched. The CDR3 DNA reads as TGTGCCAGCTCCAAATCAATGACAGGGCGGGCTTTCTTT. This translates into CASSKSMTGRAFF.

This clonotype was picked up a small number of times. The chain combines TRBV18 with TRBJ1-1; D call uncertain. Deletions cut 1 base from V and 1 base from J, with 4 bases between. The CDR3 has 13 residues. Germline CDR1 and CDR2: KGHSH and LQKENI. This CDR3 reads CASSPLTNTEAFF. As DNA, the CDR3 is TGTGCCAGCTCACCACTGACGAACACTGAAGCTTTCTTT.

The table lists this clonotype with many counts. The CDR3 reads CASSPLRGVQYF. In nucleotides, the CDR3 is TGTGCCAGCAGTCCCCTCCGGGGAGTGCAGTACTTC. The gene calls are TRBV27 and TRBJ2-4; tentative D call: TRBD2 (5 bases). This CDR3 is 12 amino acids long. The germline V and J ends were trimmed by 5 bases and 13 bases, with 15 bases remaining between them. CDR1 and CDR2 from the germline V gene are MNHEY and SMNVEV (reference sequence).

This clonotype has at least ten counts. The DNA of the CDR3 is TGTGCCAGCAGCCAACTAGCGGGGGGGCGGTGGTCCTACAATGAGCAGTTCTTC. Encoded protein: CASSQLAGGRWSYNEQFF. V usage is TRBV11-2 and J usage is TRBJ2-1; 13 bases line up with TRBD2. Germline V gene sequence: CDR1 SGHAT, CDR2 FQNNGV. The CDR3 contains 18 residues. J was trimmed by 1 base and V by 5 bases; bases with no gene match: 8.

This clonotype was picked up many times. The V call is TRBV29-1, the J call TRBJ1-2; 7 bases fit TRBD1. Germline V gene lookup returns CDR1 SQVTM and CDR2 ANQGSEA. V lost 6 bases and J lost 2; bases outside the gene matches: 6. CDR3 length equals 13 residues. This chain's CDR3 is CSVADRDNYGYTF. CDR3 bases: TGCAGCGTCGCAGACAGGGACAACTATGGCTACACCTTC.

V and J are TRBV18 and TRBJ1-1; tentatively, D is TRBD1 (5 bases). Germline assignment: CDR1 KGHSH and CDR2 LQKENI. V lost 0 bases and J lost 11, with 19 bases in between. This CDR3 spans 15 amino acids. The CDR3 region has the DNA TGTGCCAGCTCACCACCCCGAGACAGCCCCATCGGGGCTTTCTTT. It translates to CASSPPRDSPIGAFF.

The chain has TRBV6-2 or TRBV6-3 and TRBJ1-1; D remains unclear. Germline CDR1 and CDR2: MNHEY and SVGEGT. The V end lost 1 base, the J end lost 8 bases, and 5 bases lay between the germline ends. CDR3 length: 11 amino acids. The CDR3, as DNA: TGTGCCAGCAGTTACTTGGGGGAAGCTTTCTTT. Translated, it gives CASSYLGEAFF.

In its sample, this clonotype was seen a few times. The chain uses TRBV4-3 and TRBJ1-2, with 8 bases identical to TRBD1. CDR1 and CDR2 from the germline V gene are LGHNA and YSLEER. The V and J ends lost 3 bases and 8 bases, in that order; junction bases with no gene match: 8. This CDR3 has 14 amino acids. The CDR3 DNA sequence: TGCGCCAGCAGCCACTCCGGGACAGGAAAAGGCTACACCTTC. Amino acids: CASSHSGTGKGYTF.

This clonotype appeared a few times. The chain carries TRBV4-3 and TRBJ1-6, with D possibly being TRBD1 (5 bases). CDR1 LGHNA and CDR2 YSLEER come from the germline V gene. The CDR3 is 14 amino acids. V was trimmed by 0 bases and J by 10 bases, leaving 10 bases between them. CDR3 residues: CASSQDVRESPLHF. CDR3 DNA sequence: TGCGCCAGCAGCCAAGACGTCAGGGAATCACCCCTCCACTTT.

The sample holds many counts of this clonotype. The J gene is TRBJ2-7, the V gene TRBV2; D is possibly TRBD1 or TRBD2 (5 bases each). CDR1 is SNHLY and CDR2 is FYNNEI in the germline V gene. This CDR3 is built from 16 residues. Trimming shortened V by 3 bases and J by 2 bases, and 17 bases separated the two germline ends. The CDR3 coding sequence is TGTGCCAGCAGTGAGGGAATGGGACGGCCCACCTACGAGCAGTACTTC. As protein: CASSEGMGRPTYEQYF.

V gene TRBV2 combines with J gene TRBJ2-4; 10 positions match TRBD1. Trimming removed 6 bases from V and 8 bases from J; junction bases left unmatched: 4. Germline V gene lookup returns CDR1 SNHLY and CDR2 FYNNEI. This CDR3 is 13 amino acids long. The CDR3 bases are TGTGCCAGCAGGTTGGGGACAGGGGACATTCAGTACTTC. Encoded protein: CASRLGTGDIQYF.

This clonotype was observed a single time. DNA of the CDR3: TGTGCCACCAGTGCCCCCCTCTCCTACAATGAGCAGTTCTTC. Its translation is CATSAPLSYNEQFF. The chain employs TRBV24-1 and TRBJ2-1; no clear D gene. This CDR3 contains 14 residues. Trimming took 5 bases from V and 0 from J, leaving 7 bases between them. The V gene's germline CDR1 is KGHDR and CDR2 SFDVKD.

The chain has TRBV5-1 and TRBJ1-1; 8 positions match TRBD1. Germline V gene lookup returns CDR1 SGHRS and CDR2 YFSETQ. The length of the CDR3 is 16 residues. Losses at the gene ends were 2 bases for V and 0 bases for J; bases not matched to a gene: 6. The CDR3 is CASSLTGQGLNTEAFF. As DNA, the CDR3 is TGCGCCAGCAGCTTAACTGGACAGGGACTGAACACTGAAGCTTTCTTT.

The CDR3 DNA is TGTGCCAGCAGCTCGTATTACAGGGATACATCTAGCAATGAGCAGTTCTTC. This gives the protein CASSSYYRDTSSNEQFF. V usage is TRBV7-6 and J usage is TRBJ2-1, with a weak D call TRBD1 (6 bases). This CDR3 has 17 residues. Trimming removed 4 bases from V and 6 bases from J, with 22 bases in between. From germline, CDR1 is SGHVS and CDR2 FNYEAQ.

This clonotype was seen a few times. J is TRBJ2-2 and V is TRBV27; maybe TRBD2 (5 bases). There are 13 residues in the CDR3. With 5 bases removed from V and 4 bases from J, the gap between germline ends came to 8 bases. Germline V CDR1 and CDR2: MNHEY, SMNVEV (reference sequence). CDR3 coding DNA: TGTGCCAGCAGTGAACGGGGCACCGGGGAGCTGTTTTTT. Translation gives CASSERGTGELFF.

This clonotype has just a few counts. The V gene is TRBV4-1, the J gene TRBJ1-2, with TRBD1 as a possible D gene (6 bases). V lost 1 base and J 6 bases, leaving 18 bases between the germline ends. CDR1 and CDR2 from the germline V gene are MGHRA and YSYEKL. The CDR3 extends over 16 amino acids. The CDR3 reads CASSQVLTGGLNGYTF. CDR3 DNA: TGCGCCAGCAGCCAAGTTTTAACTGGGGGGCTTAATGGCTACACCTTC.

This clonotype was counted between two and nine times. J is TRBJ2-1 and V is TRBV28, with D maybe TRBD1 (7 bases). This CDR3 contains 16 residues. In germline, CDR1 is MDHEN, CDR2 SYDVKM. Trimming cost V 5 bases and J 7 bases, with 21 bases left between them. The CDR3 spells CASSQDRDRGRNEQFF. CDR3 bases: TGTGCCAGCAGTCAAGACCGGGACAGAGGGAGGAATGAGCAGTTCTTC.

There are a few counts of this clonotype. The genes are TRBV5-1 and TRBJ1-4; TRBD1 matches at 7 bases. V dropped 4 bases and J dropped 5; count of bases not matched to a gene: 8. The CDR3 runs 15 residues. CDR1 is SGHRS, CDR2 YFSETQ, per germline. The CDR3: CASSKETGINEKLFF. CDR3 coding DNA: TGCGCCAGCAGCAAAGAGACAGGGATCAATGAAAAACTGTTTTTT.

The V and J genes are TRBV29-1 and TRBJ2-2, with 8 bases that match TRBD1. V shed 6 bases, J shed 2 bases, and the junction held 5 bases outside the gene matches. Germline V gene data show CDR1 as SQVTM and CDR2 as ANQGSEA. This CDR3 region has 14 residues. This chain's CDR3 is CSVVDRGNTGELFF. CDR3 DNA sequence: TGCAGCGTCGTCGACAGGGGAAACACCGGGGAGCTGTTTTTT.

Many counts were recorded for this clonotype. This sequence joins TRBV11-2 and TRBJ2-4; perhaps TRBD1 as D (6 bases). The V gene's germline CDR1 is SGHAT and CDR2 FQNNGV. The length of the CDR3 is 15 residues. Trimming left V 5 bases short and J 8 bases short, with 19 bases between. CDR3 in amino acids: CASSPGTKATDIQYF. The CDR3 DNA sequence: TGTGCCAGCAGCCCCGGGACAAAAGCAACCGACATTCAGTACTTC.

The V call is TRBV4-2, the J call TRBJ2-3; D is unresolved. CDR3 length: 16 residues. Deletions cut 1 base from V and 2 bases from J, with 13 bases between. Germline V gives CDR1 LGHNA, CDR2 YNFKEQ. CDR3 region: CASSQVGRLDTDTQYF. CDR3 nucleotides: TGTGCCAGCAGCCAAGTAGGTAGACTCGACACAGATACGCAGTATTTT.

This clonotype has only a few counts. The CDR3 region has the DNA TGTGCCAGCAGTCAAACGGGACAGGGAAGTCAGCCCCAGCATTTT. Translated, it gives CASSQTGQGSQPQHF. J is TRBJ1-5 and V is TRBV28, with 9 bases lining up with TRBD1. The CDR3 length is 15 residues. The V gene's germline CDR1 is MDHEN and CDR2 SYDVKM. The V gene end was trimmed by 5 bases and the J gene end by 6 bases; junction bases not matched to a gene: 8. Together with reference TRBV28 and TRBJ1-5, the CDR3 gives the full variable domain: DVKVTQSSRYLVKRTGEKVFLECVQDMDHENMFWYRQDPGLGLRLIYFSYDVKMKEKGDIPEGYSVSREKKERFSLILESASTNQTSMYLCASSQTGQGSQPQHFGDGTRLSIL.

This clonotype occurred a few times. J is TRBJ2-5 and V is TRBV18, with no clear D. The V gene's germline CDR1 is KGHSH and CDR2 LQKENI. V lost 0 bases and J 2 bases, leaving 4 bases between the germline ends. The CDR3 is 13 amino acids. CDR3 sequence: CASSPPPQETQYF. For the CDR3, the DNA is TGTGCCAGCTCACCACCGCCTCAAGAGACCCAGTACTTC.

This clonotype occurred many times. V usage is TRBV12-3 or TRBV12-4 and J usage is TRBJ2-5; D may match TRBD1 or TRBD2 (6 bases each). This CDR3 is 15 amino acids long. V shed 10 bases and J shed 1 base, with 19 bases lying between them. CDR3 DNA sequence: TGTGCCACTTCGTCCCACGGGGGCTCCCAAGAGACCCAGTACTTC. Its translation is CATSSHGGSQETQYF.

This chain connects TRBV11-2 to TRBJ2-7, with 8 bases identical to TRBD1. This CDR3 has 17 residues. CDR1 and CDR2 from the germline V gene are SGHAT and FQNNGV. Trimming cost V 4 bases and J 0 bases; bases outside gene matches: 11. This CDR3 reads CASSSISRQGASYEQYF. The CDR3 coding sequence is TGTGCCAGCAGCTCGATTTCCCGGCAGGGGGCCTCCTACGAGCAGTACTTC.

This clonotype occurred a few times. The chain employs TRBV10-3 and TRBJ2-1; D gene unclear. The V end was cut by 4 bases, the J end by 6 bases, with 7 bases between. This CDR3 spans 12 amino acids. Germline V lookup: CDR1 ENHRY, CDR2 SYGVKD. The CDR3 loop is CAISVSPNEQFF. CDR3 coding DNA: TGTGCCATCAGTGTTTCCCCCAATGAGCAGTTCTTC.